These 14 T cell receptor beta chains came from one sample sequenced in a study of cytomegalovirus exposure and HLA in healthy donors. PCR employed 60 Vbeta and 13 Jbeta primers. Produced via immunoSEQ multiplex PCR; TCRdb's table is partial and in-frame only. The sample has 250,000 or so clones, about 90% seen once. Sample: PBMCs. The receptor set was obtained from a girl aged 2 to 10 in good health and CMV-seronegative.

This chain joins TRBV7-6 and TRBJ1-5; D not certain. This CDR3 comprises 12 residues. Germline V lookup: CDR1 SGHVS, CDR2 FNYEAQ. The germline V and J ends were trimmed by 6 bases and 3 bases, with 6 bases remaining between them. As DNA, the CDR3 is TGTGCCAGCAGACGACTCAATCAGCCCCAGCATTTT. It specifies CASRRLNQPQHF.

The chain combines TRBV9 with TRBJ2-1; tentative D call: TRBD1 (6 bases). CDR1 is SGDLS, CDR2 YYNGEE, per germline. The CDR3 consists of 13 residues. The V end was cut by 0 bases, the J end by 8 bases, with 9 bases between. Here the CDR3 reads CASSVGSGDEQFF. The CDR3 DNA is TGTGCCAGCAGCGTAGGGTCAGGGGATGAGCAGTTCTTC.

Remarks on this clone: Other DNA variants within this sample encode the same CDR3. The chain is built from TRBV18 and TRBJ1-1, with 8 bases matching TRBD1. The CDR3 covers 14 residues. The germline V gene encodes CDR1 KGHSH and CDR2 LQKENI. The V and J ends lost 8 bases and 5 bases, in that order; junction bases with no gene match: 10. CDR3 region: CASLGQGRRTEAFF. CDR3 bases: TGTGCCAGCCTTGGACAGGGCAGACGGACTGAAGCTTTCTTT.

The J gene is TRBJ2-7, the V gene TRBV12-5; a weak D match, TRBD2 (7 bases). Germline values: CDR1 LGHNT, CDR2 FRNRAP. Trimming shortened V by 3 bases and J by 3 bases, and 18 bases separated the two germline ends. The CDR3 is 16 amino acids. CDR3 bases: TGTGCTAGTGGTTTCAACCTACAGGGAGGGAACTACGAGCAGTACTTC. Amino acids: CASGFNLQGGNYEQYF.

This chain uses TRBV6-1 with TRBJ2-7; possibly TRBD2 for D (6 bases). The germline V gene has CDR1 MNHNS and CDR2 SASEGT. V lost 0 bases and J 6 bases, leaving 15 bases between the germline ends. This CDR3 comprises 15 residues. CDR3 nucleotides: TGTGCCAGCAGTGAAGCGACGGGAGCTTATGGCGAGCAGTACTTC. Translating gives CASSEATGAYGEQYF.

The chain joins TRBV19 to TRBJ2-3; TRBD2 agrees at 10 bases. V lost 5 bases to trimming and J lost 2 bases; unmatched junction nucleotides: 7. This CDR3 comprises 16 residues. Germline V gene sequence: CDR1 LNHDA, CDR2 SQIVND (reference sequence). CDR3 sequence: CASSVLAGAHTDTQYF. The CDR3 bases are TGTGCCAGTAGTGTTCTAGCGGGGGCCCACACAGATACGCAGTATTTT.

The gene calls are TRBV6-1 and TRBJ1-4; D uncertain. The CDR3 spans 14 residues. Between the trimmed V and J ends, which lost 9 bases and 5 bases, there was a span of 16 bases. The germline V gene has CDR1 MNHNS and CDR2 SASEGT. The CDR3 DNA reads TGTGCCAGTAGAGCGGGCATCGGGAATGAAAAACTGTTTTTT. It specifies CASRAGIGNEKLFF.

The rearrangement uses TRBV5-1 and TRBJ2-4; the match to TRBD2 covers 9 bases. Trimming cost V 2 bases and J 2 bases; bases outside gene matches: 2. Per the germline V gene, CDR1 is SGHRS and CDR2 is YFSETQ. This CDR3 spans 15 amino acids. In nucleotides, the CDR3 is TGCGCCAGCAGCTTACTAGCGGGTCCCAAAAACATTCAGTACTTC. Translating it yields CASSLLAGPKNIQYF.

This chain connects TRBV30 to TRBJ2-6, with a possible D match to TRBD2 (5 bases). The CDR3 is made up of 18 amino acids. Germline V gives CDR1 GTSNPN, CDR2 SVGIG (reference sequence). The V end lost 2 bases, the J end lost 0 bases, and 17 bases lay between the germline ends. The CDR3 nucleotides are TGTGCCTGGAGTCCAGTCGACGGACTTAGCTCTGGGGCCAACGTCCTGACTTTC. Amino acids: CAWSPVDGLSSGANVLTF.

The V call is TRBV7-2, the J call TRBJ2-3; unclear D gene. With 4 bases removed from V and 0 bases from J, the gap between germline ends came to 11 bases. The CDR3 consists of 15 residues. Germline values: CDR1 SGHTA, CDR2 FQGNSA. The CDR3: CASSSVLLSTDTQYF. The CDR3 coding sequence is TGTGCCAGCAGCTCGGTCCTATTGAGCACAGATACGCAGTATTTT.

V is TRBV11-2 and J is TRBJ2-1, with a tentative D call TRBD2 (5 bases). CDR3 size: 17 residues. Trimming stripped 1 base from V and 0 bases from J, with 13 bases between. Looked up from germline, CDR1 is SGHAT and CDR2 is FQNNGV. CDR3 region: CASSLGVSGSSYNEQFF. For the CDR3, the DNA is TGTGCCAGCAGCTTAGGGGTAAGTGGGAGCTCCTACAATGAGCAGTTCTTC.

This CDR3 is CASSSSDLSGNTIYF. Written as DNA, the CDR3 is TGTGCCAGCAGTTCAAGCGACCTCTCTGGAAACACCATATATTTT. This sequence joins TRBV7-2 and TRBJ1-3, with unresolved D. The V gene's germline CDR1 is SGHTA and CDR2 FQGNSA. The V end was cut by 6 bases, the J end by 0 bases, with 12 bases between. The CDR3 totals 15 residues.

Remarks on this clone: This same CDR3 is encoded by further DNA sequences in the sample. J is TRBJ1-2 and V is TRBV28; 7 nucleotides line up with TRBD1. The CDR3 loop spans 14 amino acids. Germline CDR1 reads MDHEN; CDR2 reads SYDVKM. V dropped 4 bases and J dropped 2; count of bases not matched to a gene: 4. CDR3 sequence: CASSSPTGNYGYTF. CDR3 in DNA: TGTGCCAGCAGTTCCCCGACAGGGAACTATGGCTACACCTTC.

The V call is TRBV11-2, the J call TRBJ1-5; 7 bases map to TRBD1. Germline V gene data show CDR1 as SGHAT and CDR2 as FQNNGV. The CDR3 runs 15 residues. Germline trimming cut 1 base from V and 7 bases from J; bases unmatched to any gene: 7. DNA for the CDR3: TGTGCCAGCAGCTTAGGACAGGGTTCGCCCCAGCCCCAGCATTTT. This gives the protein CASSLGQGSPQPQHF.